The entry that follows covers one TCR beta chain sequence. The data are from a study of blood T cell repertoires in COVID-19. The overall study: Acute and convalescent COVID-19 specimens originated in the United States, Italy and Spain. In each case, the material was cDNA or gDNA derived from T cells, B-cell-depleted T cells, or PBMCs.

Per the authors' pipeline: By means of reference gene primer amplification, nucleated cell counts were estimated. Repertoires were generated with immunoSEQ multiplex PCR, while TCRdb's copy carries only in-frame clones and drops some. That table is the source of V, J and clone size, and D and trimming were worked out from the DNA. This table holds over 150,000 clones, 70% to 90% found once. V shed 5 bases and J shed 2 bases, with 14 bases lying between them. Per the germline V gene, CDR1 is SGHTA and CDR2 is FQGNSA. The CDR3 extends over 15 amino acids. Enrollment of patients from Seattle took place during active infection, with longitudinal follow-up.

The sequence came from a man in his 60s with COVID-19, enrolled during active disease. The source material was peripheral blood. The V gene is TRBV7-2, the J gene TRBJ2-3, with D possibly being TRBD2 (5 bases). The CDR3 sequence: CASSRRRHNTDTQYF. The CDR3 DNA is TGTGCCAGCAGCCGGAGGCGCCACAACACAGATACGCAGTATTTT.